A single T cell receptor beta chain is shown here with its context. Its target is not known. This specimen comes from a study of Graves' ophthalmopathy and Graves' hyperthyroidism. Overall study: The authors collected peripheral blood at initial diagnosis, before any treatment. Study-level findings and limits: As the model predicted ophthalmopathy progression, it achieved a sensitivity of approximately 65% and a specificity of around 73%.

Germline CDR1 and CDR2: MGHDK and SYGVNS. The V end was cut by 3 bases, the J end by 5 bases, with 19 bases between. The CDR3 sequence is 16 residues long. Scientists amplified the TCR beta CDR3 regions from RNA transcripts. Following a first-round RT-PCR that used HTBI primers, a second-round multiplex PCR was carried out. One entry per CDR3 protein results from TCRdb running MiXCR on the multiplex PCR reads. Found here are about 740,000 distinct CDR3 sequences, 35% to 50% of them singletons; the top ten hold 40% to 45%. Other autoimmune diseases, uncontrolled infections, pregnancy or lactation ruled patients out of participation.

The origin of this receptor is an adult man with Graves' ophthalmopathy. The chain has TRBV25-1 and TRBJ1-2; no definite D call. Sequenced material: peripheral blood. The CDR3: CASSDPTVGVAYGYTF. The CDR3 bases are TGTGCCAGCAGTGATCCCACTGTTGGGGTGGCGTATGGCTACACCTTC.